Following are 6 T cell receptor beta chains from one sample sequenced in a study of blood T cell repertoires in COVID-19. Libraries were prepared by immunoSEQ multiplex PCR; TCRdb keeps only in-frame clonotypes and omits some of them. The profile shows roughly 97,000 clones, 90% of them singletons. Sequences were obtained from peripheral blood. The source is a man aged 60 to 75 with acute or convalescent COVID-19.

The J gene is TRBJ1-2, the V gene TRBV10-3; 7 bases map to TRBD1. The CDR3 has 15 amino acids. V was pared by 0 bases and J by 2 bases, with 3 bases of the junction left unmatched. Germline CDR1 is ENHRY and CDR2 is SYGVKD. The CDR3 DNA reads TGTGCCATCAGTGAGTCTAACAGGGGAAACTATGGCTACACCTTC. Translated, it gives CAISESNRGNYGYTF.

J is TRBJ1-1 and V is TRBV3-1 (or the pseudogene TRBV3-2); D perhaps matches TRBD1 (5 bases). The V end lost 2 bases, the J end lost 5 bases, and 12 bases lay between the germline ends. Germline V gives CDR1 LGHDT, CDR2 YNNKEL (reference sequence). This CDR3 has 14 amino acids. The CDR3 is CASSQRQGGTEAFF. The DNA for the CDR3 is TGTGCCAGCAGCCAACGCCAGGGTGGAACTGAAGCTTTCTTT.

The V gene is TRBV5-5, the J gene TRBJ2-7; TRBD1 matches at 7 bases. Per germline, CDR1 SGHKS and CDR2 YYEKEE (reference sequence). Trimming took 4 bases from V and 1 from J; bases not matched to a gene: 17. CDR3 length equals 18 residues. This chain's CDR3 is CASSPPRQGTRPSYEQYF. Written as DNA, the CDR3 is TGTGCCAGCAGCCCACCTCGACAGGGAACCAGACCTTCCTACGAGCAGTACTTC.

The chain joins TRBV6-1 to TRBJ1-2; 9 bases agree with TRBD1. The CDR3 is made up of 13 amino acids. Losses at the gene ends were 3 bases for V and 13 bases for J; bases not matched to a gene: 9. The germline CDR1 and CDR2 sequences are MNHNS and SASEGT. For the CDR3, the DNA is TGTGCCAGCAGTGAGAGGGACAGGGTGGCTCGCACCTTC. Its protein is CASSERDRVARTF.

This rearrangement joins TRBV7-2 to TRBJ2-2; 9 bases are a match to TRBD2. CDR3 size: 18 residues. Germline assignment: CDR1 SGHTA and CDR2 FQGNSA. With V trimmed by 5 bases and J by 3 bases, 13 bases remained unmatched. The CDR3 here is CASSPAGAGGPDTGELFF. CDR3 bases: TGTGCCAGCAGCCCCGCCGGGGCGGGGGGGCCGGACACCGGGGAGCTGTTTTTT.

V is TRBV11-2 and J is TRBJ2-2, with 9 positions matching TRBD2. The CDR3 sequence is 14 residues long. Germline CDR1 is SGHAT and CDR2 is FQNNGV. Trimming took 4 bases from V and 7 from J; bases not matched to a gene: 4. The CDR3 protein is CASSSRTSVGELFF. The CDR3 DNA sequence: TGTGCCAGCAGCTCGCGGACTAGCGTCGGGGAGCTGTTTTTT.